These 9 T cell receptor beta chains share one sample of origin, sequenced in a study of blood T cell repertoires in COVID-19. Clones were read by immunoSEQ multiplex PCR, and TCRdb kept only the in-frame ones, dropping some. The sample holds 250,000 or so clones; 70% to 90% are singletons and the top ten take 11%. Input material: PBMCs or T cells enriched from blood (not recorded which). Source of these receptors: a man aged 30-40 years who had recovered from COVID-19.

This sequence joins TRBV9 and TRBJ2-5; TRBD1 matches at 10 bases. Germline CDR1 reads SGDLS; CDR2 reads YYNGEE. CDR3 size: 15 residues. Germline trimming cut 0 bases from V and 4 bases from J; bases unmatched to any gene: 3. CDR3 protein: CASSVGGQGGETQYF. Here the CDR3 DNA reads TGTGCCAGCAGCGTAGGTGGACAGGGGGGAGAGACCCAGTACTTC.

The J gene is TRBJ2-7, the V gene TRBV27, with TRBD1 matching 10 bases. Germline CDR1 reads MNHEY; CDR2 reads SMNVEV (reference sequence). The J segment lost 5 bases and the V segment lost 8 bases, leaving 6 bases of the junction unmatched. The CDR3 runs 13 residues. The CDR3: CASVDRGGHEQYF. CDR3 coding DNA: TGTGCCAGCGTGGACAGGGGGGGCCACGAGCAGTACTTC.

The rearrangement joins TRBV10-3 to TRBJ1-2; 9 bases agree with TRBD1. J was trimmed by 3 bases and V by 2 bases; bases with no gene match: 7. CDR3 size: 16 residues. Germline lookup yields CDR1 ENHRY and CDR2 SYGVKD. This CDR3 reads CAISEPYRDRDYGYTF. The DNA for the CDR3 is TGTGCCATCAGTGAGCCCTACCGGGACAGGGACTATGGCTACACCTTC.

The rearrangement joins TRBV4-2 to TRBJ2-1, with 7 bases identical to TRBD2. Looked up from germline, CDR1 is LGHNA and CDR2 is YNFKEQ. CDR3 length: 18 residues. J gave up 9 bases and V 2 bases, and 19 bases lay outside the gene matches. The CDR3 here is CASSQNHPSGGMRREQFF. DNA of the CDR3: TGTGCCAGCAGCCAAAATCACCCTAGCGGTGGCATGAGGCGTGAGCAGTTCTTC.

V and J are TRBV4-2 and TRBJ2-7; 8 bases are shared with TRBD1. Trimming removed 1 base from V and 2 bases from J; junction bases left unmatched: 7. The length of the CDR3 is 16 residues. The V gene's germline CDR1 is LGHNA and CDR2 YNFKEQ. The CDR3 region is CASSQAMDREPYEQYF. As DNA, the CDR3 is TGTGCCAGCAGCCAAGCTATGGACAGGGAACCCTACGAGCAGTACTTC.

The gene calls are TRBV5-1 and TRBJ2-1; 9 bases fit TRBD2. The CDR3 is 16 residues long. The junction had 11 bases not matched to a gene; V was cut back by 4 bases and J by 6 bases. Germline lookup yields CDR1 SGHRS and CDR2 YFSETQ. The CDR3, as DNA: TGCGCCAGCAGCGCCGCCCGGGGACTAGCTTCCAATGAGCAGTTCTTC. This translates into CASSAARGLASNEQFF.

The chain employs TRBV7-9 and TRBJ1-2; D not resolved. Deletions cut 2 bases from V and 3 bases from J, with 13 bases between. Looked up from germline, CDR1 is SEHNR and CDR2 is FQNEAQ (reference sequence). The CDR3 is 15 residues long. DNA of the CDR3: TGTGCCAGCAGCTTATCGGGAGGGAACGACTATGGCTACACCTTC. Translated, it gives CASSLSGGNDYGYTF.

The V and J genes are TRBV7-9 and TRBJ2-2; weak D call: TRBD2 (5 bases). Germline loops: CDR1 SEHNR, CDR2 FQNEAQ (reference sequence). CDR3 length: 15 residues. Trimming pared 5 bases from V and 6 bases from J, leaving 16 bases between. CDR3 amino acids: CASSPPLLVAGELFF. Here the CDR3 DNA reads TGTGCCAGCAGCCCCCCCCTACTAGTGGCCGGGGAGCTGTTTTTT.

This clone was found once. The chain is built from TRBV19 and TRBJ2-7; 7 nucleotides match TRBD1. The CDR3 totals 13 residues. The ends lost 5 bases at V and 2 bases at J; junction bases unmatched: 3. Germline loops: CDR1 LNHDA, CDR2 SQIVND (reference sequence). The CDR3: CASSGDSTYEQYF. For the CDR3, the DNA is TGTGCCAGTAGTGGGGACAGTACCTACGAGCAGTACTTC.